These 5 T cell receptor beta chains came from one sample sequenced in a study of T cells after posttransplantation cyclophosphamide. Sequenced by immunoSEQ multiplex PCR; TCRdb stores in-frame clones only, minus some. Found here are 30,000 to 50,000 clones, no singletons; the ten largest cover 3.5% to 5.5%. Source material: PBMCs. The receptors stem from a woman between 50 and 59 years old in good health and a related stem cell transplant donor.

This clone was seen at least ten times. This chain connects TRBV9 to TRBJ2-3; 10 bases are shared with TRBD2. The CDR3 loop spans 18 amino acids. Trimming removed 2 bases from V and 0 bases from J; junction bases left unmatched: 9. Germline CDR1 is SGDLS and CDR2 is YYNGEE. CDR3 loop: CASSVSTSGGGSTDTQYF. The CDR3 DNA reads TGTGCCAGCAGCGTCTCTACAAGCGGGGGGGGGAGCACAGATACGCAGTATTTT.

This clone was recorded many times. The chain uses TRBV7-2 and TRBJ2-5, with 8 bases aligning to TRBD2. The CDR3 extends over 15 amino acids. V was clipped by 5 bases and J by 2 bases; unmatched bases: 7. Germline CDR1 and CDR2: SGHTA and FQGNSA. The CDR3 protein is CASSTRTGGQETQYF. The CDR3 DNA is TGTGCCAGCAGCACCCGGACGGGAGGGCAAGAGACCCAGTACTTC.

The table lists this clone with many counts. This chain's CDR3 is CAWSPSAGGVTEAFF. CDR3 nucleotide sequence: TGTGCCTGGAGTCCTTCCGCCGGGGGGGTCACTGAAGCTTTCTTT. This rearrangement joins TRBV30 to TRBJ1-1; D is perhaps TRBD1 (5 bases). The CDR3 contains 15 residues. Germline CDR1 reads GTSNPN; CDR2 reads SVGIG (reference sequence). The ends were cut back, 2 bases at V and 4 bases at J, with 17 bases in the middle.

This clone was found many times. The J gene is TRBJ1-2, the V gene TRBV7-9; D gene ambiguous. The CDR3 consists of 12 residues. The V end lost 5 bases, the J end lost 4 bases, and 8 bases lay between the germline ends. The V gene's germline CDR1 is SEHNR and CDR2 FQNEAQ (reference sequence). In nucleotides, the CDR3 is TGTGCCAGCAGCGCACAGATCTATGGCTACACCTTC. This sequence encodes CASSAQIYGYTF.

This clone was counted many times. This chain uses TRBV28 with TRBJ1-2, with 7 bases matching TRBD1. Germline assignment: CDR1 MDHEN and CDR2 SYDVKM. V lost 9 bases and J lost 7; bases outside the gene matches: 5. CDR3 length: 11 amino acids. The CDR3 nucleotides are TGTGCCAGTTCGACAGGGTTTGGCTACACCTTC. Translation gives CASSTGFGYTF.